This T cell receptor beta chain came from a study of blood T cell repertoires in COVID-19. The J segment lost 6 bases and the V segment lost 4 bases, leaving 6 bases of the junction unmatched. CDR1 and CDR2 from the germline V gene are SQVTM and ANQGSEA. The CDR3 has 14 residues. The data were produced by immunoSEQ multiplex PCR, yet TCRdb's version contains in-frame clones alone and is incomplete. The sample records approximately 73,000 clones, around 84% being singletons. This receptor was obtained from a woman between 65 and 79 years old with acute or convalescent COVID-19. This chain uses TRBV29-1 with TRBJ2-2; 9 positions agree with TRBD1. Specimen: peripheral blood. The CDR3 DNA reads as TGCAGCGTTGCTTTGACAGGGGGGGCCGGGGAGCTGTTTTTT. Amino acids: CSVALTGGAGELFF.